These T cell receptor beta chains were read from a single sample in a study of CD8 T cells in ankylosing spondylitis. TCRdb reprocessed the 5' RACE reads via MiXCR and lists one record per CDR3 protein. The data show approximately 540,000 distinct CDR3 sequences, roughly 13% seen once. The sample comprised blood, either unsorted or a sorted T cell fraction (not recorded which). Receptor source: a male donor with ankylosing spondylitis. Each CDR3 is given with its conserved first and last residue. D genes are given only for firm matches. Not every row has a clone size; where given, it reads once, few, many or a size class.

CDR3aa: CATSPRMQPSYEQYF
CDR3nt: TGTGCCACCAGCCCTAGGATGCAACCCTCCTACGAGCAGTACTTC
abundance: -
j_gene: TRBJ2-7
d_gene: -
v_gene: TRBV15

CDR3aa: CASSLDGLPDTQYF
CDR3nt: TGTGCCAGCAGCTTGGACGGCTTGCCAGATACGCAGTATTTT
abundance: many
j_gene: TRBJ2-3
d_gene: -
v_gene: TRBV7-9

CDR3aa: CASSLGGERNQPQHF
CDR3nt: TGCGCCAGCAGCTTGGGTGGGGAGAGAAATCAGCCCCAGCATTTT
abundance: few
j_gene: TRBJ1-5
d_gene: -
v_gene: TRBV5-1

CDR3aa: CATSANRGTADTQYF
CDR3nt: TGTGCCACCAGCGCTAACAGGGGTACAGCGGATACGCAGTATTTT
abundance: -
j_gene: TRBJ2-3
d_gene: TRBD1
v_gene: TRBV15

CDR3aa: CASSLAGGSVTGELFF
CDR3nt: TGTGCCAGCAGCTTAGCGGGCGGGAGTGTCACCGGGGAGCTGTTTTTT
abundance: -
j_gene: TRBJ2-2
d_gene: TRBD2
v_gene: TRBV7-6

CDR3aa: CASSPNREGYEQYF
CDR3nt: TGTGCCAGCTCACCAAACAGGGAGGGCTACGAGCAGTACTTC
abundance: few
j_gene: TRBJ2-7
d_gene: -
v_gene: TRBV18

CDR3aa: CSVGVTEGEKLFF
CDR3nt: TGCAGCGTAGGGGTGACAGAAGGTGAAAAACTGTTTTTT
abundance: -
j_gene: TRBJ1-4
d_gene: -
v_gene: TRBV29-1

CDR3aa: CSARSVFTEAFF
CDR3nt: TGCAGTGCTAGAAGCGTTTTCACTGAAGCTTTCTTT
abundance: few
j_gene: TRBJ1-1
d_gene: -
v_gene: TRBV20-1

CDR3aa: CASSEPDRTSTDTQYF
CDR3nt: TGCGCCAGCAGTGAGCCTGACAGGACTAGCACAGATACGCAGTATTTT
abundance: -
j_gene: TRBJ2-3
d_gene: -
v_gene: TRBV10-2

CDR3aa: CASSQGAGLTKYGEQFF
CDR3nt: TGTGCCAGCAGCCAAGGCGCGGGACTGACTAAATATGGGGAGCAGTTCTTC
abundance: -
j_gene: TRBJ2-1
d_gene: -
v_gene: TRBV14

CDR3aa: CASSHGLAGDTGELFF
CDR3nt: TGCGCCAGCAGCCACGGACTAGCGGGAGACACCGGGGAGCTGTTTTTT
abundance: few
j_gene: TRBJ2-2
d_gene: TRBD2
v_gene: TRBV5-1

CDR3aa: CASSVGPRTDTQYF
CDR3nt: TGTGCCAGCAGCGTAGGGCCCCGCACAGATACGCAGTATTTT
abundance: many
j_gene: TRBJ2-3
d_gene: -
v_gene: TRBV9

CDR3aa: CASSQWREGSGELFF
CDR3nt: TGCGCCAGCAGCCAGTGGCGGGAGGGTTCCGGGGAGCTGTTTTTT
abundance: many
j_gene: TRBJ2-2
d_gene: TRBD2
v_gene: TRBV4-1

CDR3aa: CASSVEEGAGETQYF
CDR3nt: TGTGCCAGCAGCGTAGAAGAGGGAGCGGGAGAGACCCAGTACTTC
abundance: -
j_gene: TRBJ2-5
d_gene: -
v_gene: TRBV9

CDR3aa: CSVEDREDYEQYF
CDR3nt: TGCAGCGTTGAAGACAGGGAGGACTACGAGCAGTACTTC
abundance: many
j_gene: TRBJ2-7
d_gene: -
v_gene: TRBV29-1

CDR3aa: CSASGGMNTEAFF
CDR3nt: TGCAGTGCTTCAGGGGGTATGAACACTGAAGCTTTCTTT
abundance: few
j_gene: TRBJ1-1
d_gene: TRBD1
v_gene: TRBV20-1

CDR3aa: CASSRDRNSPLHF
CDR3nt: TGTGCCAGCTCACGGGACAGAAATTCACCCCTCCACTTT
abundance: few
j_gene: TRBJ1-6
d_gene: TRBD1
v_gene: TRBV18

CDR3aa: CASSLGGGSQTDTQYF
CDR3nt: TGCGCCAGCAGCTTGGGAGGCGGGAGCCAGACAGATACGCAGTATTTT
abundance: few
j_gene: TRBJ2-3
d_gene: TRBD2
v_gene: TRBV5-1

CDR3aa: CASSVLGGWGEKLFF
CDR3nt: TGTGCCAGCAGCGTTCTGGGGGGCTGGGGCGAAAAACTGTTTTTT
abundance: -
j_gene: TRBJ1-4
d_gene: -
v_gene: TRBV9

CDR3aa: CASGERQRSPLHF
CDR3nt: TGCGCCAGCGGTGAGAGACAGCGCTCACCCCTCCACTTT
abundance: few
j_gene: TRBJ1-6
d_gene: -
v_gene: TRBV5-1

CDR3aa: CSARVPGQGGTGELFF
CDR3nt: TGCAGTGCTAGAGTCCCCGGACAGGGGGGCACCGGGGAGCTGTTTTTT
abundance: few
j_gene: TRBJ2-2
d_gene: TRBD1
v_gene: TRBV20-1

CDR3aa: CASSPQEWVEQFF
CDR3nt: TGTGCCAGCAGCCCCCAGGAGTGGGTTGAGCAGTTCTTC
abundance: few
j_gene: TRBJ2-1
d_gene: -
v_gene: TRBV4-2

CDR3aa: CSARENYEQYF
CDR3nt: TGCAGTGCTAGAGAGAACTACGAGCAGTACTTC
abundance: -
j_gene: TRBJ2-7
d_gene: -
v_gene: TRBV20-1

CDR3aa: CASSTGTRYGYTF
CDR3nt: TGTGCCAGCAGCACCGGAACCCGCTATGGCTACACCTTC
abundance: many
j_gene: TRBJ1-2
d_gene: -
v_gene: TRBV9

CDR3aa: CASSSSGTGETQYF
CDR3nt: TGCGCCAGCAGCTCGAGCGGGACCGGGGAGACCCAGTACTTC
abundance: -
j_gene: TRBJ2-5
d_gene: TRBD2
v_gene: TRBV5-1